This T cell receptor (beta chain) was captured in a study of blood T cell repertoires in COVID-19. Across the whole study: Samples of COVID-19 (acute and convalescent) were obtained from the United States, Italy and Spain.

Assay used: immunoSEQ multiplex PCR; TCRdb lists only in-frame clones, some missing. The table records about 260,000 clones, approximately 90% of them present only once. Germline V gives CDR1 MDHEN, CDR2 SYDVKM. V lost 2 bases and J 0 bases, leaving 8 bases between the germline ends. The CDR3 consists of 14 residues. V usage is TRBV28 and J usage is TRBJ2-7, with a weak D call TRBD2 (5 bases). This clonotype originated in a middle-aged man who had been exposed to COVID-19. Sequencing was performed on PBMCs or T cells enriched from blood (not recorded which). This chain's CDR3 is CASSLTEGSYEQYV. For the CDR3, the DNA is TGTGCCAGCAGTTTAACTGAGGGCTCCTACGAGCAGTACGTC.